This T cell receptor (beta chain) was identified during a study of blood T cell repertoires in COVID-19. Produced via immunoSEQ multiplex PCR; TCRdb's table is partial and in-frame only. The repertoire holds 250,000 to 300,000 clones, with about 90% as singletons. The V gene's germline CDR1 is SGHKS and CDR2 YYEKEE (reference sequence). The CDR3 contains 15 residues. J was trimmed by 7 bases and V by 4 bases; bases with no gene match: 10. The chain has TRBV5-5 and TRBJ2-1, with TRBD1 identical over 8 bases. What was sequenced was peripheral blood. This receptor was taken from a woman aged 25 to 39 with COVID-19, enrolled during active disease. CDR3 nucleotides: TGTGCCAGCAGCCCACGGACAGGGATGGTGAATGAGCAGTTCTTC. As protein: CASSPRTGMVNEQFF.